Below, 14 T cell receptor beta chains from the same sample are listed, as sequenced in a study of shared clonotypes between healthy human individuals. This table comes from immunoSEQ multiplex PCR, and its TCRdb copy is limited to in-frame clones, with some not included. The top ten hold over 0.12% of the sample, which has 2.5 million or so clones, around 94% seen once. The sample was naive CD4+ T cells sorted from blood. As for subset: CD45RA+ positively selected. Receptors were obtained from a man aged 18 to 35 in good health.

In the case of this clone: Within the sample, other DNA sequences also encode this same CDR3. CDR3: CASSSGNNQPQHF. The CDR3 DNA sequence: TGCGCCAGCAGCTCAGGGAACAATCAGCCCCAGCATTTT. This chain connects TRBV5-1 to TRBJ1-5, with D possibly TRBD1 on 5 matching bases. The V gene lost 3 bases and the J gene lost 3 bases, with 7 bases spanning the gap. The CDR3 runs 13 residues. Per the germline V gene, CDR1 is SGHRS and CDR2 is YFSETQ.

The chain links TRBV6-1 to TRBJ2-4, with a tentative D call TRBD2 (6 bases). Trimming removed 3 bases from V and 1 base from J, with 10 bases in between. CDR3 length: 15 residues. Germline CDR1 MNHNS, CDR2 SASEGT. CDR3 nucleotide sequence: TGTGCCAGCAGTGACCCGGGGGTCGCCAAAAACATTCAGTACTTC. It is translated as CASSDPGVAKNIQYF.

This chain links TRBV7-9 with TRBJ2-7; TRBD1 matches at 9 bases. The CDR3 has 16 residues. The J segment lost 5 bases and the V segment lost 2 bases, leaving 10 bases of the junction unmatched. Looked up from germline, CDR1 is SEHNR and CDR2 is FQNEAQ (reference sequence). DNA of the CDR3: TGTGCCAGCAGCTTATCTGGGACAGGGCATTTCGACGAGCAGTACTTC. This encodes CASSLSGTGHFDEQYF.

The genes are TRBV19 and TRBJ1-2; TRBD1 is a possible D gene (5 bases). Trimming took 2 bases from V and 7 from J, leaving 14 bases between them. The germline V gene encodes CDR1 LNHDA and CDR2 SQIVND (reference sequence). There are 14 residues in the CDR3. This chain's CDR3 is CASSISGGISGYTF. CDR3 sequence (DNA): TGTGCCAGTAGTATATCCGGGGGGATCAGTGGCTACACCTTC.

The chain has TRBV6-1 and TRBJ1-1; D unclear. The CDR3 is 11 residues long. Germline CDR1 MNHNS, CDR2 SASEGT. V lost 8 bases and J lost 3, with 7 bases in between. CDR3 DNA sequence: TGTGCCAGCGAGGTCCACACTGAAGCTTTCTTT. The encoded protein is CASEVHTEAFF.

The chain employs TRBV5-6 and TRBJ2-7; TRBD2 aligns across 9 bases. The CDR3 is 15 residues long. V shed 5 bases, J shed 3 bases, and the junction held 9 bases outside the gene matches. In germline, CDR1 is SGHDT, CDR2 YYEEEE. The CDR3 DNA is TGTGCCAGCAGTGCAGATGGACTAGCGATCTACGAGCAGTACTTC. Translated: CASSADGLAIYEQYF. Full variable domain (missing parts from reference TRBV5-6 and TRBJ2-7): DAGVTQSPTHLIKTRGQQVTLRCSPKSGHDTVSWYQQALGQGPQFIFQYYEEEERQRGNFPDRFSGHQFPNYSSELNVNALLLGDSALYLCASSADGLAIYEQYFGPGTRLTVT.

This clone is a singleton in its sample. J is TRBJ2-5 and V is TRBV27, with 9 bases that match TRBD2. The V segment lost 8 bases and the J segment 5 bases; nucleotides outside the gene matches: 9. The germline CDR1 and CDR2 sequences are MNHEY and SMNVEV (reference sequence). CDR3 size: 14 residues. CDR3 nucleotides: TGTGCCAGCTCTAGGCGGGGGGGCAGGGAGACCCAGTACTTC. Translation: CASSRRGGRETQYF.

The V gene is TRBV30, the J gene TRBJ2-1, with 8 bases that match TRBD2. Germline V CDR1 and CDR2: GTSNPN, SVGIG (reference sequence). V was pared by 1 base and J by 6 bases, with 14 bases of the junction left unmatched. CDR3 size: 17 residues. The chain's CDR3 is CAWSGGMSGSVANEQFF. The CDR3 DNA reads as TGTGCCTGGAGTGGGGGCATGAGCGGGAGTGTGGCCAATGAGCAGTTCTTC.

The gene calls are TRBV12-2 and TRBJ2-7; TRBD1 reflects the table's D call only, with no check against the DNA. TRBV12-2 is reported as a pseudogene. The CDR3 has 15 amino acids. The CDR3 reads CASRLAGHRTYEQYF. The CDR3 region has the DNA TGTGCAAGTCGCTTAGCGGGACACCGGACCTACGAGCAGTACTTC.

The chain recombines TRBV30 with TRBJ2-2; D is ambiguous. The CDR3 has 16 amino acids. Trimming shortened V by 1 base and J by 6 bases, and 18 bases separated the two germline ends. Germline V gives CDR1 GTSNPN, CDR2 SVGIG (reference sequence). DNA for the CDR3: TGTGCCTGGAGTGGGATATCATTGACCCTCTCCGGGGAGCTGTTTTTT. This translates into CAWSGISLTLSGELFF.

This chain joins TRBV6-1 and TRBJ1-1; TRBD1 is a possible D gene (5 bases). CDR3 size: 13 residues. V was cut by 8 bases and J by 5 bases, with 15 bases left in between. CDR1 is MNHNS, CDR2 SASEGT, per germline. Written as DNA, the CDR3 is TGTGCCAGCCTCGTATGGGGCGCGACTGAAGCTTTCTTT. Amino acids: CASLVWGATEAFF.

The chain joins TRBV7-2 to TRBJ2-7, with 10 nucleotides matching TRBD2. This CDR3 spans 14 amino acids. The trim removed 5 bases at V and 3 bases at J, leaving 4 bases unmatched. Germline-derived CDR1 and CDR2 are SGHTA and FQGNSA. As DNA, the CDR3 is TGTGCCAGCAGCGCCGGACTAGCGGTCTACGAGCAGTACTTC. It translates to CASSAGLAVYEQYF.

This chain links TRBV7-6 with TRBJ2-3; possible D gene TRBD2, 6 bases. The V end was cut by 1 base, the J end by 3 bases, with 11 bases between. CDR1 and CDR2 (germline): SGHVS, FNYEAQ. The CDR3 has 15 residues. This CDR3 reads CASSLEYRGTDTQYF. CDR3 DNA: TGTGCCAGCAGCTTAGAGTATCGGGGGACAGATACGCAGTATTTT.

The chain employs TRBV6-4 and TRBJ1-2; TRBD1 aligns across 8 bases. The junction had 7 bases not matched to a gene; V was cut back by 6 bases and J by 4 bases. CDR3 size: 14 residues. Germline CDR1 is MRHNA and CDR2 is SNTAGT. CDR3 coding DNA: TGTGCCAGCAGGGCTGGACAGGGCGCCTATGGCTACACCTTC. It codes for CASRAGQGAYGYTF.